The sequence of this TCR beta chain was determined in a study of Ad26.COV2.S vaccination and SARS-CoV-2 variants. Study results and caveats: Reported post-vaccination CD8+ and CD4+ T cell responses to spike showed substantial breadth.

V was shortened by 4 bases and J by 4 bases, with 18 bases between the two germline ends. Germline V CDR1 and CDR2: MNHNS, SASEGT. The CDR3 loop spans 16 amino acids. TCRdb's copy holds only in-frame clones and misses some; the assay was immunoSEQ multiplex PCR. The table records fewer than 500,000 clones, 85% to 90% of them present only once. As to treatment: roughly 19 received Ad26.COV2.S at low or high dose, single or two shots; 5 received placebo; per-sample allocation not given. After the first vaccine or placebo injection, samples were drawn on day 63. Only one count was recorded for this clone. The target antigen is unknown.

The rearrangement uses TRBV6-1 and TRBJ2-3; D perhaps matches TRBD2 (6 bases). This sequence was found in a person between 18 and 60 years old who received the Ad26.COV2.S COVID-19 vaccine or a placebo. The sample was peripheral blood, taken in a trial of Ad26.COV2.S vaccine versus placebo. CDR3 sequence reads: CASSVPPGLPADTQYF. In DNA form, the CDR3 reads TGTGCCAGCAGTGTACCCCCGGGACTCCCGGCAGATACGCAGTATTTT.